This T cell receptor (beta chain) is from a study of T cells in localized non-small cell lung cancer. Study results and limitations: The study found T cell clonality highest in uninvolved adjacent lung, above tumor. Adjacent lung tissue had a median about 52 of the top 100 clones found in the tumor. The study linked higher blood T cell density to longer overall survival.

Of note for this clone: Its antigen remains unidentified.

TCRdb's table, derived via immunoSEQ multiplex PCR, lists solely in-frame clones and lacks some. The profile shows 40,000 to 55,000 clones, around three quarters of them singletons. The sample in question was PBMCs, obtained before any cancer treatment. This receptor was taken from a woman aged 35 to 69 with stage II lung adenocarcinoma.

CDR3 sequence: CASSQVVATGTQYF. CDR3 coding DNA: TGTGCCAGCAGCCAAGTAGTGGCGACGGGGACCCAGTACTTC. The chain links TRBV4-2 to TRBJ2-5, with D hard to call. The CDR3 has 14 residues. Germline lookup yields CDR1 LGHNA and CDR2 YNFKEQ. V lost 1 base, J lost 7 bases, and 13 bases lay in between.